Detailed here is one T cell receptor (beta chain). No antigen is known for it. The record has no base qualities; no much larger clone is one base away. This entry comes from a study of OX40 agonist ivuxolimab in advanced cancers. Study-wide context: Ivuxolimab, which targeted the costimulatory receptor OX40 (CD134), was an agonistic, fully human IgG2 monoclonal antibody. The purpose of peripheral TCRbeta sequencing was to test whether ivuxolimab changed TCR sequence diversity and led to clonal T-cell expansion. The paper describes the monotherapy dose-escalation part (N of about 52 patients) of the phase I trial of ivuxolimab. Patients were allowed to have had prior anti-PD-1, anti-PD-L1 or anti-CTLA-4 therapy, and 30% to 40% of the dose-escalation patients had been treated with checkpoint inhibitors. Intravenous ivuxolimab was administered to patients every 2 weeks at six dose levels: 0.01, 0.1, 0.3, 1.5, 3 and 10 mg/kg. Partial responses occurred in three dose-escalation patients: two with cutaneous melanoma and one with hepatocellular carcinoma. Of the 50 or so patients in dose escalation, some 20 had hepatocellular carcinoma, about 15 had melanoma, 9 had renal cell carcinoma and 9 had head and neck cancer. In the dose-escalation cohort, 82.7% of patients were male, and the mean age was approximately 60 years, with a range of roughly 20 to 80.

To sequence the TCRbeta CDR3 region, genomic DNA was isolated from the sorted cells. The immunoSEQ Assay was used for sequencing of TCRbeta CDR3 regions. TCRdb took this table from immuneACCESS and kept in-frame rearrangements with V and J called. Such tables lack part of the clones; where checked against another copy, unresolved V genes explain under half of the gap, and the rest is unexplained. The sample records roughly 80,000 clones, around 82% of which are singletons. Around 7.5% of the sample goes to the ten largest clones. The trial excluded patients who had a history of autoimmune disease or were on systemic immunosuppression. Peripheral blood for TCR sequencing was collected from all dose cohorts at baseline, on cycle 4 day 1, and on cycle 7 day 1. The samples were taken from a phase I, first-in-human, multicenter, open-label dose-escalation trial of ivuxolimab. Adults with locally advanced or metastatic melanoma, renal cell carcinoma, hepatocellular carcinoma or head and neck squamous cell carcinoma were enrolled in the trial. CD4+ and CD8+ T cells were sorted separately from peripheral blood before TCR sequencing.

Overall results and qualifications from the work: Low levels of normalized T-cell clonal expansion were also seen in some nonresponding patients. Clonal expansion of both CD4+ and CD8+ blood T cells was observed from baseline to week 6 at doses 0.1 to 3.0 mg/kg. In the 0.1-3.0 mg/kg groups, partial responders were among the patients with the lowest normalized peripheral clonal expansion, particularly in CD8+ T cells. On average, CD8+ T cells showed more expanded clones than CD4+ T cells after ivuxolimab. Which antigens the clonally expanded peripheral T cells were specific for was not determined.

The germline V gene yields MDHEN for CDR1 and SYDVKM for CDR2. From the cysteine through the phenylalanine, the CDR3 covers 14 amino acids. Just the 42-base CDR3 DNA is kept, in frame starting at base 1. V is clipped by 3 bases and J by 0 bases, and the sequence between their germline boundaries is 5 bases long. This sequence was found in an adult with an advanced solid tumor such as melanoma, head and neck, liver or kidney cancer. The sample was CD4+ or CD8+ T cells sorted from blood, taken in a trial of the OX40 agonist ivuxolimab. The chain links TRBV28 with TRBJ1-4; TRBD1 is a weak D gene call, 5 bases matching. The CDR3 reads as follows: CASSLTATNEKLFF. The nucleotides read TGTGCCAGCAGTTTGACAGCAACTAATGAAAAACTGTTTTTT.